Presented here are 32 T cell receptor beta chains from one specimen sequenced in a study of blood T cell repertoires in COVID-19. Produced via immunoSEQ multiplex PCR; TCRdb's table is partial and in-frame only. The profile shows 90,000 to 110,000 clones, roughly 84% of them singletons. The specimen was peripheral blood. Receptors were obtained from a woman aged 45-60 years with acute or convalescent COVID-19.

This clone has just a few counts. V is TRBV7-6 and J is TRBJ1-4; a possible D gene is TRBD1 (5 bases). Between the trimmed V and J ends, which lost 3 bases and 10 bases, there was a span of 15 bases. The V gene's germline CDR1 is SGHVS and CDR2 FNYEAQ. CDR3 length: 14 amino acids. CDR3 region: CASSFSDNPGKLFF. The DNA for the CDR3 is TGTGCCAGCAGCTTCTCGGACAACCCCGGAAAACTGTTTTTT.

This clone has a single count. CDR3 amino acids: CASRWGRGGETQYF. DNA for the CDR3: TGTGCCAGCCGATGGGGCAGGGGAGGGGAGACCCAGTACTTC. The gene calls are TRBV11-2 and TRBJ2-5, with D possibly TRBD2 on 7 matching bases. The CDR3 covers 14 residues. CDR1 and CDR2 from the germline V gene are SGHAT and FQNNGV. Trimming removed 8 bases from V and 5 bases from J, with 18 bases in between.

This clone was counted a single time. The chain employs TRBV3-1 (or the pseudogene TRBV3-2) and TRBJ2-6; no firm D call. The CDR3 extends over 15 amino acids. The germline CDR1 and CDR2 sequences are LGHDT and YNNKEL (reference sequence). V lost 4 bases to trimming and J lost 3 bases, with 10 bases between them. CDR3 loop: CASSPPEVGANVLTF. The DNA of the CDR3 is TGTGCCAGCAGCCCTCCTGAGGTTGGGGCCAACGTCCTGACTTTC.

The chain is built from TRBV5-4 and TRBJ2-3; D is ambiguous. Germline lookup yields CDR1 SGHNT and CDR2 YYREEE (reference sequence). This CDR3 contains 12 residues. Trimming took off 4 bases at V and 4 bases at J, with 7 bases between the two ends. The CDR3 DNA follows: TGTGCCAGCAGCGCGGAAGCAGATACGCAGTATTTT. Its translation: CASSAEADTQYF.

The CDR3 reads CASSQFWGRSTEAFF. The CDR3 DNA reads as TGTGCCAGCAGCCAATTCTGGGGGAGGTCGACTGAAGCTTTCTTT. The chain couples TRBV4-2 to TRBJ1-1; tentative D call: TRBD1 (5 bases). The V gene lost 2 bases and the J gene lost 5 bases, with 15 bases spanning the gap. Germline CDR1 LGHNA, CDR2 YNFKEQ. The CDR3 has 15 amino acids.

The V and J genes are TRBV7-9 and TRBJ2-1; 9 bases fit TRBD2. CDR1 is SEHNR and CDR2 is FQNEAQ in the germline V gene (reference sequence). The trim removed 10 bases at V and 3 bases at J, leaving 4 bases unmatched. This CDR3 contains 13 residues. As DNA, the CDR3 is TGTGCCATCCCTAGCGGGGACTACAATGAGCAGTTCTTC. Translation: CAIPSGDYNEQFF.

This chain connects TRBV18 to TRBJ1-1; D is unresolved. Germline CDR1 is KGHSH and CDR2 is LQKENI. The CDR3 has 15 amino acids. V lost 2 bases and J 3 bases, leaving 13 bases between the germline ends. The CDR3 DNA reads as TGTGCCAGCTCACCAGCAGAAACTAGTCACACTGAAGCTTTCTTT. It encodes CASSPAETSHTEAFF.

J is TRBJ1-2 and V is TRBV7-9, with D uncertain. There are 12 residues in the CDR3. The ends were cut back, 1 base at V and 7 bases at J, with 7 bases in the middle. The germline gives CDR1 SEHNR, CDR2 FQNEAQ (reference sequence). The CDR3 loop is CASSLGWSGYTF. CDR3 DNA: TGTGCCAGCAGCTTAGGCTGGAGTGGCTACACCTTC.

Only one count was recorded for this clone. The chain joins TRBV5-1 to TRBJ1-3; no clear D. The germline V gene encodes CDR1 SGHRS and CDR2 YFSETQ. This CDR3 has 12 residues. Between the trimmed V and J ends, which lost 5 bases and 0 bases, there was a span of 3 bases. The CDR3 bases are TGCGCCAGCAGTATCTCTGGAAACACCATATATTTT. Residues: CASSISGNTIYF.

This clone turned up a few times. The CDR3 DNA follows: TGTGCCAGCAGCCAAGATCCAGGGCGGAGCTGCTACTTC. It encodes CASSQDPGRSCYF. The rearrangement links TRBV3-1 (or the pseudogene TRBV3-2) to TRBJ2-7, with D possibly being TRBD1 (5 bases). Trimming left V 0 bases short and J 13 bases short, with 16 bases between. The CDR3 sequence is 13 residues long. Germline assignment: CDR1 LGHDT and CDR2 YNNKEL (reference sequence).

This clone was seen more than once but under ten times. The chain employs TRBV5-5 and TRBJ1-2; 7 bases are a match to TRBD1. In germline, CDR1 is SGHKS, CDR2 YYEKEE (reference sequence). V trimming: 4 bases; J trimming: 6 bases; junction bases outside the gene matches: 9. The CDR3 contains 14 residues. CDR3: CASSTGANRHGYTF. In DNA form, the CDR3 reads TGTGCCAGCAGCACAGGGGCCAACAGGCATGGCTACACCTTC.

V and J are TRBV19 and TRBJ1-2, with D possibly matching TRBD1 (6 bases). The CDR3 consists of 15 residues. V was cut by 5 bases and J by 4 bases, with 17 bases left in between. Germline V gene data show CDR1 as LNHDA and CDR2 as SQIVND (reference sequence). DNA of the CDR3: TGTGCCAGTAGTCGGCAGGGGACGAAAGGCTATGGCTACACCTTC. Its protein is CASSRQGTKGYGYTF.

This chain's CDR3 is CASSVQGGGYGYTF. DNA of the CDR3: TGTGCCAGCAGCGTACAAGGGGGCGGCTATGGCTACACCTTC. The genes are TRBV9 and TRBJ1-2, with 7 bases that match TRBD1. The ends lost 1 base at V and 4 bases at J; junction bases unmatched: 4. CDR3 length equals 14 residues. Germline V gene data show CDR1 as SGDLS and CDR2 as YYNGEE.

V usage is TRBV19 and J usage is TRBJ2-7, with D perhaps matching TRBD1 (5 bases). The length of the CDR3 is 15 residues. Germline CDR1 is LNHDA and CDR2 is SQIVND (reference sequence). V was trimmed by 1 base and J by 2 bases, leaving 12 bases between them. The CDR3 spells CASSIVPGMPYEQYF. CDR3 in DNA: TGTGCCAGTAGTATAGTCCCAGGGATGCCCTACGAGCAGTACTTC.

This chain joins TRBV4-2 and TRBJ2-3; D might be TRBD2 (7 bases). CDR3 length equals 15 residues. Trimming removed 0 bases at V and 5 bases at J, with 12 bases between. The germline V gene encodes CDR1 LGHNA and CDR2 YNFKEQ. The CDR3 DNA reads TGTGCCAGCAGCCAAGACGTCGGGGGGCGAGATACGCAGTATTTT. Translation gives CASSQDVGGRDTQYF.

This chain's CDR3 is CASGRVTSPYNEQFF. CDR3 coding DNA: TGTGCTAGTGGCCGTGTAACGAGCCCCTACAATGAGCAGTTCTTC. V usage is TRBV12-5 and J usage is TRBJ2-1; no definite D call. CDR3 length equals 15 residues. CDR1 LGHNT and CDR2 FRNRAP come from the germline V gene. Trimming removed 6 bases from V and 2 bases from J, with 14 bases in between.

The J gene is TRBJ1-2, the V gene TRBV10-3; 9 bases fit TRBD1. CDR1 is ENHRY and CDR2 is SYGVKD in the germline V gene. The CDR3 has 16 amino acids. Trimming at V came to 6 bases and at J to 4 bases, leaving 12 bases not matched to a gene. The CDR3, as DNA: TGTGCCATCAGGGGTAGTGGGACAGGGAGTGCCTATGGCTACACCTTC. This codes for CAIRGSGTGSAYGYTF.

In this sample, this clone turned up once. The CDR3 region is CASSQEYGQGAGGYTF. The CDR3 nucleotides read TGCGCCAGCAGCCAAGAGTATGGACAGGGGGCTGGCGGCTACACCTTC. This chain links TRBV4-1 with TRBJ1-2; the match to TRBD1 covers 11 bases. This CDR3 is 16 amino acids long. The junction had 8 bases not matched to a gene; V was cut back by 0 bases and J by 8 bases. The germline CDR1 and CDR2 sequences are MGHRA and YSYEKL.

This chain connects TRBV7-2 to TRBJ1-4; D is unresolved. Looked up from germline, CDR1 is SGHTA and CDR2 is FQGNSA. The CDR3 runs 16 residues. Trimming took 1 base from V and 4 from J, leaving 13 bases between them. The CDR3, as DNA: TGTGCCAGCAGCTTAGAAAATAGTCGTTATAATGAAAAACTGTTTTTT. Translated: CASSLENSRYNEKLFF. Together with reference TRBV7-2 and TRBJ1-4, the CDR3 gives the full variable domain: GAGVSQSPSNKVTEKGKDVELRCDPISGHTALYWYRQSLGQGLEFLIYFQGNSAPDKSGLPSDRFSAERTGGSVSTLTIQRTQQEDSAVYLCASSLENSRYNEKLFFGSGTQLSVL.

This rearrangement joins TRBV5-1 to TRBJ1-5; TRBD1 matches at 7 bases. The CDR3 contains 13 residues. The germline V gene encodes CDR1 SGHRS and CDR2 YFSETQ. The ends lost 1 base at V and 5 bases at J; junction bases unmatched: 0. The chain's CDR3 is CASSLQGDQPQHF. The CDR3 DNA reads as TGCGCCAGCAGCTTGCAGGGGGATCAGCCCCAGCATTTT.

This clone came up a few times. The chain has TRBV2 and TRBJ1-2; perhaps TRBD1 as D (6 bases). The CDR3 is made up of 15 amino acids. Trimming cost V 4 bases and J 4 bases, with 16 bases left between them. Germline assignment: CDR1 SNHLY and CDR2 FYNNEI. The CDR3 loop reads CASSVTGSPFYGYTF. Here the CDR3 DNA reads TGTGCCAGCAGTGTTACAGGGAGCCCCTTCTATGGCTACACCTTC.

This chain joins TRBV11-1 and TRBJ1-2; 7 nucleotides agree with TRBD1. V shed 5 bases, J shed 5 bases, and the junction held 5 bases outside the gene matches. The CDR3 length is 13 residues. Germline V gene sequence: CDR1 SGHAT, CDR2 FQDESV (reference sequence). The CDR3 loop is CASSQGQNYGYTF. The CDR3 region has the DNA TGTGCCAGCAGCCAGGGACAGAATTATGGCTACACCTTC.

The chain joins TRBV6-6 to TRBJ2-2; the D gene is possibly TRBD1 (6 bases). V was clipped by 9 bases and J by 7 bases, with 9 bases between them. The CDR3 is 11 residues long. From germline, CDR1 is MNHNY and CDR2 SVGAGI (reference sequence). Written as DNA, the CDR3 is TGTGCCAGTACAGGGTACGGGGAGCTGTTTTTT. Translated: CASTGYGELFF.

This chain joins TRBV6-5 and TRBJ1-2; D is ambiguous. Germline CDR1 and CDR2: MNHEY and SVGAGI. The CDR3 sequence is 13 residues long. Trimming took 6 bases from V and 1 from J, leaving 9 bases between them. CDR3 sequence reads: CASSPTGNYGYTF. Written as DNA, the CDR3 is TGTGCCAGCAGCCCCACGGGTAACTATGGCTACACCTTC.

CDR3 sequence reads: CASRSLGVTEAFF. The CDR3 coding sequence is TGTGCCAGCAGGAGTTTAGGGGTTACTGAAGCTTTCTTT. The V call is TRBV3-1 (or the pseudogene TRBV3-2), the J call TRBJ1-1, with D possibly being TRBD1 (5 bases). CDR1 is LGHDT and CDR2 is YNNKEL in the germline V gene (reference sequence). The CDR3 covers 13 residues. The germline V and J ends were trimmed by 6 bases and 5 bases, with 13 bases remaining between them.

This chain links TRBV19 with TRBJ1-5; a weak D match, TRBD1 (6 bases). The CDR3 has 14 residues. The germline gives CDR1 LNHDA, CDR2 SQIVND (reference sequence). The germline V and J ends were trimmed by 7 bases and 4 bases, with 14 bases remaining between them. In DNA, the CDR3 is TGTGCCAGTACCCCGGGGCAGGGGAATCAGCCCCAGCATTTT. It codes for CASTPGQGNQPQHF.

The chain uses TRBV5-4 and TRBJ1-6, with a tentative D call TRBD1 (6 bases). The CDR3 loop spans 16 amino acids. Trimming stripped 4 bases from V and 7 bases from J, with 18 bases between. Germline CDR1 is SGHNT and CDR2 is YYREEE (reference sequence). The CDR3 DNA reads TGTGCCAGCAGCCCGGCTGGGGGGGCGGGAAATTCACCCCTCCACTTT. Amino acids: CASSPAGGAGNSPLHF.

The chain couples TRBV18 to TRBJ1-5, with TRBD1 identical over 9 bases. V was clipped by 4 bases and J by 9 bases; unmatched bases: 13. The CDR3 consists of 16 residues. Germline CDR1 and CDR2: KGHSH and LQKENI. This CDR3 reads CASSRSTGGLEGPQHF. CDR3 coding DNA: TGTGCCAGCTCACGTTCGACAGGGGGACTCGAGGGGCCCCAGCATTTT.

A few counts support this clone. The V and J genes are TRBV20-1 and TRBJ1-5; no firm D call. Per the germline V gene, CDR1 is DFQATT and CDR2 is SNEGSKA (reference sequence). The CDR3 length is 14 residues. With 3 bases removed from V and 4 bases from J, the gap between germline ends came to 13 bases. CDR3 in amino acids: CSASPLGQNQPQHF. In DNA form, the CDR3 reads TGCAGTGCTAGTCCCCTTGGTCAGAATCAGCCCCAGCATTTT.

Many counts were recorded for this clone. The chain combines TRBV10-2 with TRBJ2-2; a possible D gene is TRBD2 (6 bases). V was clipped by 4 bases and J by 5 bases, with 11 bases between them. This CDR3 spans 14 amino acids. The germline CDR1 and CDR2 sequences are WSHSY and SAAADI. The CDR3 is CASSGEEGTGELFF. The CDR3 DNA reads TGCGCCAGCAGTGGGGAGGAAGGGACCGGGGAGCTGTTTTTT.

The chain is built from TRBV21-1 and TRBJ2-7; TRBD2 is taken as the D call from the table, unchecked against the DNA. TRBV21-1 represents a pseudogene. The CDR3 has 13 residues. CDR3 sequence: CASSPRGGGVPDF. The DNA for the CDR3 is TGTGCCAGCAGCCCCCGGGGGGGCGGGGTCCCCGACTTC.

The chain uses TRBV9 and TRBJ1-1; the D gene is possibly TRBD1 (6 bases). The germline V gene has CDR1 SGDLS and CDR2 YYNGEE. Between the trimmed V and J ends, which lost 3 bases and 0 bases, there was a span of 12 bases. The CDR3 length is 15 residues. CDR3 sequence: CASSAPGQMNTEAFF. DNA of the CDR3: TGTGCCAGCAGCGCCCCTGGACAGATGAACACTGAAGCTTTCTTT.